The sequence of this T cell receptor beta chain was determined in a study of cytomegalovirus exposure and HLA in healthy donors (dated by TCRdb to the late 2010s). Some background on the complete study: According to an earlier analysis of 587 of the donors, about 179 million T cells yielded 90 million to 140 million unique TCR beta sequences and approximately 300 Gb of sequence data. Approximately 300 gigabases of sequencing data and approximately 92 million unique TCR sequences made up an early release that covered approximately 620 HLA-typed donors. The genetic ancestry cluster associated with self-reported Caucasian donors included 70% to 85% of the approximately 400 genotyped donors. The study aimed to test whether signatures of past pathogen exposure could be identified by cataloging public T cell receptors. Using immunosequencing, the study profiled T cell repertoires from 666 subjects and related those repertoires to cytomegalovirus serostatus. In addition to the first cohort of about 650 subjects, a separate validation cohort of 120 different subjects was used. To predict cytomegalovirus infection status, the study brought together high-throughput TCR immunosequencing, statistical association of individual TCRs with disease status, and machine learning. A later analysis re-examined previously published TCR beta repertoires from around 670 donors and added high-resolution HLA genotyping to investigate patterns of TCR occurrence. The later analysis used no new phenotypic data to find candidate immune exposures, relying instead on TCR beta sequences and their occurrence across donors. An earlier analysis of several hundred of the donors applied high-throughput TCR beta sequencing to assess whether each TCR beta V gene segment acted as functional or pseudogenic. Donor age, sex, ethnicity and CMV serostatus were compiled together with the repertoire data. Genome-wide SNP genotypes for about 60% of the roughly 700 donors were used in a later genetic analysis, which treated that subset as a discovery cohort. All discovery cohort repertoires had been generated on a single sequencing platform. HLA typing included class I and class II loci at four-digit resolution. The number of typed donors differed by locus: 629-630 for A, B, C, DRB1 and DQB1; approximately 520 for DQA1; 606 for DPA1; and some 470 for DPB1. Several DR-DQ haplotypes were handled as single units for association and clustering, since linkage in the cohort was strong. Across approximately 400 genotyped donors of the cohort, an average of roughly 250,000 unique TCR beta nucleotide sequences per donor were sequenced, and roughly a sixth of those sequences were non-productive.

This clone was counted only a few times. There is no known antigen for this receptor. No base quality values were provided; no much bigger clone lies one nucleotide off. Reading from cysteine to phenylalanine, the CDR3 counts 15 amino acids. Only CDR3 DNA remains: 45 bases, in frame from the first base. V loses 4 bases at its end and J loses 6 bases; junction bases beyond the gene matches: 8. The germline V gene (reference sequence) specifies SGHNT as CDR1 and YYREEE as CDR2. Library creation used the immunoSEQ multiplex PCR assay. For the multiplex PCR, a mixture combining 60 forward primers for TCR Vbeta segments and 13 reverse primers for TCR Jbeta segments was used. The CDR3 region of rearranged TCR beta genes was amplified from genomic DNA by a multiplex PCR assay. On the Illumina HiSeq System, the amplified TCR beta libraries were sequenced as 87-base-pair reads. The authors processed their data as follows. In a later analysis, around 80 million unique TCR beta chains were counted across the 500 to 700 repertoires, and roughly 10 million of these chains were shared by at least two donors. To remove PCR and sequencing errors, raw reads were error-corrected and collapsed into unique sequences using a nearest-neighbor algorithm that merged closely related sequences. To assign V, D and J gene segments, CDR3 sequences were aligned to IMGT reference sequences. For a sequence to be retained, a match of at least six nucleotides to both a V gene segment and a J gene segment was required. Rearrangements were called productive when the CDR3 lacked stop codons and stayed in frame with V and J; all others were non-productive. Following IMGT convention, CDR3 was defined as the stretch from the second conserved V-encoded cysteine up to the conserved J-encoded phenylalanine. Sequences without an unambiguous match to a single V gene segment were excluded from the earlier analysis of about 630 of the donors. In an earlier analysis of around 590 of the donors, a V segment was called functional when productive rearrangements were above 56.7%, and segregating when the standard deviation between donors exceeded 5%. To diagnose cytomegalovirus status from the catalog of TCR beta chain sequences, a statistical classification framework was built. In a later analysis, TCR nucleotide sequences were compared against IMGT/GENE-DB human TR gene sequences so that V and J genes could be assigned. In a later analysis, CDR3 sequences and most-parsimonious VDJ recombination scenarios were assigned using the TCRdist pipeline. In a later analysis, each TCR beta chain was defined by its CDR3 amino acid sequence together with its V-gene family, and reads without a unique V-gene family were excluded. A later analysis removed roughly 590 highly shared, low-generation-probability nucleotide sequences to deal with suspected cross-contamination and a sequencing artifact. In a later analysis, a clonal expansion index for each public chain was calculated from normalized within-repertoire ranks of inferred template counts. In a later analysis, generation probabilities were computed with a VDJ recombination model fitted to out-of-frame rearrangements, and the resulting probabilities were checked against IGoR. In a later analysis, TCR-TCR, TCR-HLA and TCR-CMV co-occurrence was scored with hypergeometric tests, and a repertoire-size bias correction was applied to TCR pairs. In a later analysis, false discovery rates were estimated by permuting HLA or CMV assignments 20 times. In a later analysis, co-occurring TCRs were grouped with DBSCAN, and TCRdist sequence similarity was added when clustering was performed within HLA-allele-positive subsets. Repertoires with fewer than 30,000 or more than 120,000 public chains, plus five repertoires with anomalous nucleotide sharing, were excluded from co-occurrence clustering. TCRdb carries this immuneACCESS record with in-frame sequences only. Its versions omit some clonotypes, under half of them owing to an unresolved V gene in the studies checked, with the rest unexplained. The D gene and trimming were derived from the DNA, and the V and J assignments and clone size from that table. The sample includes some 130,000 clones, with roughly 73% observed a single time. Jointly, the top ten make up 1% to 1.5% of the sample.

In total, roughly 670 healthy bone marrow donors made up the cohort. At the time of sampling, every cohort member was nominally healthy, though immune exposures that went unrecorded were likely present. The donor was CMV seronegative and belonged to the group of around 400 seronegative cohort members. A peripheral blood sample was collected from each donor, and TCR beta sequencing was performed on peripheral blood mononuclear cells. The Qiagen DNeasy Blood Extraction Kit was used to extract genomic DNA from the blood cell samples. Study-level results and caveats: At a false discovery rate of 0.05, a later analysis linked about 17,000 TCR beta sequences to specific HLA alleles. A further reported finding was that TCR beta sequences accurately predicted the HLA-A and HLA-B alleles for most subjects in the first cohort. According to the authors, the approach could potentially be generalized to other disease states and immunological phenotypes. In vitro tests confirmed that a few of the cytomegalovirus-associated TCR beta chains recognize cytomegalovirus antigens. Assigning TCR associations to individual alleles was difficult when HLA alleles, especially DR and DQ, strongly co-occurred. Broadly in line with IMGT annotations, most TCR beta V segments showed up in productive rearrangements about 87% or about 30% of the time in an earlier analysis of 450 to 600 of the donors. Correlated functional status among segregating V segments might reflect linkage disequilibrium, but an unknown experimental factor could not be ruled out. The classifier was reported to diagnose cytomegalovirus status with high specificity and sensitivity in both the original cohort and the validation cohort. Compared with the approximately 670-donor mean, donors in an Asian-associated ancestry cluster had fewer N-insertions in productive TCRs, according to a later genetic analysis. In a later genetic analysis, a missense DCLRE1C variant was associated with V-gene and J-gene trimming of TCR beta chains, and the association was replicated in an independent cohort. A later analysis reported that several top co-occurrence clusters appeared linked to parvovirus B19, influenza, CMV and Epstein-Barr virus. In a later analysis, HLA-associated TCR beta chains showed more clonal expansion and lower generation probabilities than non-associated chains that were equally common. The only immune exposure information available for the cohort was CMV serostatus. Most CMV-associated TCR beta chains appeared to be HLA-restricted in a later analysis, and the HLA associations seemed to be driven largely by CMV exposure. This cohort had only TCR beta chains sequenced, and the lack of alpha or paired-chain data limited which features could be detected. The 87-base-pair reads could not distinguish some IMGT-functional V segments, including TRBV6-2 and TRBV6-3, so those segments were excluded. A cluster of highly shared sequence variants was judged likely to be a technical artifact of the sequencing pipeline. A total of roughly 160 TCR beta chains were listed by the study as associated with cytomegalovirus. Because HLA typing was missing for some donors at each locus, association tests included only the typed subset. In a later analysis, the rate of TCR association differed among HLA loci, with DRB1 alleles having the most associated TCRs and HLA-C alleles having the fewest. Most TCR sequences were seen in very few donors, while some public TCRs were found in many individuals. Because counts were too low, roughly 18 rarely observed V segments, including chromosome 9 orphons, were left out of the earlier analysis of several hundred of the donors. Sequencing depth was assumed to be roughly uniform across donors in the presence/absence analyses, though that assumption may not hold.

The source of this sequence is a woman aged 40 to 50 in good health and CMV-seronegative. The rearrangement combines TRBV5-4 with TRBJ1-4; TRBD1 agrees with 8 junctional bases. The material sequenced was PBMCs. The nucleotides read TGTGCCAGCAGCCCCAAGACAGGGGTGGATGAAAAACTGTTTTTT. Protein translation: CASSPKTGVDEKLFF.